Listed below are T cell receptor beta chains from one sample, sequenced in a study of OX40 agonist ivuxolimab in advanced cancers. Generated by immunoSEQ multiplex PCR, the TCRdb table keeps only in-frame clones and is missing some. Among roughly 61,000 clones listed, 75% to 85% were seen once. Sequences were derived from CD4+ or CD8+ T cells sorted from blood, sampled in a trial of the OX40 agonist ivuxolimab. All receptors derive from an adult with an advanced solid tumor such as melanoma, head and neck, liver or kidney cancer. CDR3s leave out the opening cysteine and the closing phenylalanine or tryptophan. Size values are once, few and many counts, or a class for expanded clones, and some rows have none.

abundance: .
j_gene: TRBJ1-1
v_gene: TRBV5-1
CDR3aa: ASSLGGPNTEAF

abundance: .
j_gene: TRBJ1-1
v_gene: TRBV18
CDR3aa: ASSPSPNTEAF

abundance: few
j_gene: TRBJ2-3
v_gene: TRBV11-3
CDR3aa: ASSLGLQGGTDTQY

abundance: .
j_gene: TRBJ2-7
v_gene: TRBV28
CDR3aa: ATLEPASGSYEQY

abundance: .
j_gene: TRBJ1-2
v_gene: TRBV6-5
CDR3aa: ASRSGRISYGYT

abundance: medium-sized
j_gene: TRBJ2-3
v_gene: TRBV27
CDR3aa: ASSRGLAGGLGDTQY

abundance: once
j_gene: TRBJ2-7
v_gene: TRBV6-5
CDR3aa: ASSYPSGEQY

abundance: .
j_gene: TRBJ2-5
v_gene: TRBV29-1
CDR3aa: SVVEGKTQY

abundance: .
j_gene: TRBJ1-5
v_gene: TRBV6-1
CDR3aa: ASSTIGGQPQH

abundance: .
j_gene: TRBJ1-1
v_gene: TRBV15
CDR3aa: ATSRDGRGQGRGNTEAF

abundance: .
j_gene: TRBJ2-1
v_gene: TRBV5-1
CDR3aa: ASSLTGQVYNEQF

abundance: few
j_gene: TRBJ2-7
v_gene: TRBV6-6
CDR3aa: ASSYPAGGMTHEQY

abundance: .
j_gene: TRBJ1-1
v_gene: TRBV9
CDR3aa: ASSVNHGTEAF

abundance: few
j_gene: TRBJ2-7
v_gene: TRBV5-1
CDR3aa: ASSLGAGASYEQY

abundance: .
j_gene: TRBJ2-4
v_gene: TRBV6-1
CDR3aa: ASSEAGGTKNIQY

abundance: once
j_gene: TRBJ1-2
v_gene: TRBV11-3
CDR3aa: ASSLRQGTNYGYT

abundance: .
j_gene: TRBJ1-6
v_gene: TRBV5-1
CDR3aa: ASSLMPGRSDNSPLH

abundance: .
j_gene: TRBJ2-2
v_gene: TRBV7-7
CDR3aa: ASSLSATGELF

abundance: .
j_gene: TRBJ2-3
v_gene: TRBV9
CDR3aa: ASSAGGGTSTDTQY

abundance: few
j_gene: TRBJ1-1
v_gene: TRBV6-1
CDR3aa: ATQYRGLSTEAF

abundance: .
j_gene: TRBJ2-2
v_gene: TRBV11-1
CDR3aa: ASSQLGSAGELF

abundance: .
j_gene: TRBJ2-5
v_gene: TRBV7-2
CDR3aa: ASSTRSGGVFRETQY

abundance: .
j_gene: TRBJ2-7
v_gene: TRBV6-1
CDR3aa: ASSERQGMADEQY

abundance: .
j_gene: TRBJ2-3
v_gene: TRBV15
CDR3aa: ATSRVQGHTQY

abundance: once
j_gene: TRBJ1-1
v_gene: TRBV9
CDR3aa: ASSVEGVLTEAF

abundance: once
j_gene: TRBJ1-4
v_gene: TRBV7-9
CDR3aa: ASAGRKATNEKLF